Listed below are T cell receptor beta chains from one sample, sequenced in a study of CD4 and CD8 cells across lung adenocarcinoma regions. TCRdb re-called the PCR reads with MiXCR, one entry per CDR3 protein. Here the sample spans around 20,000 distinct CDR3 sequences, about 50% being singletons. The sample comprised CD8+ T cells from the margin of a lung tumor. The source is a male donor with lung adenocarcinoma. The CD4 and CD8 labels of this study may be unreliable. Each CDR3 is given with its conserved first and last residue. D genes are given only for firm matches. Expanded clones are given a class, and other clones once, few, many or no size at all.

clone_size	v_call	j_call	d_call	cdr3_nt	cdr3_aa
-	TRBV6-1	TRBJ2-6	TRBD2	TGTGCCGGCGGTGGGGGGGGGGGGGGGGGGGGGGCCAACGTCCTGACTTTC	CAGGGGGGGGGANVLTF
-	TRBV6-1	TRBJ2-3	-	TGTGCCAGCAGGGGAGCCGGGGCAGGGGTTGGGGAGACGCAGTATTTC	CASRGAGAGVGETQYF
few	TRBV11-2	TRBJ2-7	-	TGTGCCAGCAGCCCTCAACGTGGTCTCTACGAGCAGTACTTC	CASSPQRGLYEQYF
-	TRBV11-3	TRBJ2-5	TRBD2	TGTGCCAGCAGCCCAGGGGTAGCGGGAGCTTCGGAAGAGACCCAGTACTTC	CASSPGVAGASEETQYF
many	TRBV10-3	TRBJ1-1	-	TGTGCCATCAGTGAGGGGAACACTGAAGCTTTCTTT	CAISEGNTEAFF
many	TRBV10-1	TRBJ2-1	TRBD2	TGCGCCAGCAGTGAGGCTAGCGGGAGTACCTACAATGAGCAGTTCTTC	CASSEASGSTYNEQFF
-	TRBV6-1	TRBJ2-5	TRBD2	TGTGCGGGCAGCCGGGCGGGAGGGCCAGATACCCAGTACTTC	CAGSRAGGPDTQYF
-	TRBV25-1	TRBJ2-5	-	TGTGCGGGGATTGGGGGCCGCGACCAAGATACCCAGTACTTC	CAGIGGRDQDTQYF
-	TRBV15	TRBJ2-3	TRBD2	TGTGCCACCAGCAGGACTAGCGGGAGCACAGATACGCAGTATTTT	CATSRTSGSTDTQYF
-	TRBV4-1	TRBJ2-7	-	TGCGCCAGGAGCCAAGTTATGGCGCGGGGAGCCAAAAACACGCAGTACTTC	CARSQVMARGAKNTQYF
few	TRBV6-1	TRBJ2-5	-	TGTGCCAGCAGTGACCCGGGACTTTGGGAGACCCAGTACTTC	CASSDPGLWETQYF
medium-sized	TRBV6-5	TRBJ2-5	-	TGTGCCAGCGCCATGGAACTTGGGGGGCAAGAGACCCAGTACTTC	CASAMELGGQETQYF
few	TRBV27	TRBJ2-1	TRBD2	TGTGCCAGCACGGGGGACTATCCTCCCGAGCAGTTCTTC	CASTGDYPPEQFF
few	TRBV6-1	TRBJ2-6	TRBD2	TGTGCCAGCAGCAGGACTAGCGGGAGGTCCTCTGGGGCCAACGTCCTGACTTTC	CASSRTSGRSSGANVLTF
-	TRBV6-1	TRBJ2-3	-	TGTGCCAGCAGTCCTCCCCGGGCCCGCACAGATACGCAGTATTTT	CASSPPRARTDTQYF
-	TRBV6-5	TRBJ2-3	-	TGTGCCAGCAGTTACTCGGGGACGGGCACAGATACGCAGTATTTT	CASSYSGTGTDTQYF
-	TRBV4-2	TRBJ1-3	TRBD1	TGTGCCAGCAGCCAGGAGGACAGGGCTGGAAACACCATATATTTT	CASSQEDRAGNTIYF
-	TRBV10-3	TRBJ2-6	-	TGTGCCATTTCTAGGGCGAAGGCCTACGTCCTGTATTTC	CAISRAKAYVLYF
-	TRBV27	TRBJ2-4	TRBD2	TGTGCGAGCAGCGGGGCATGTGACAAAAACACCCAGTACTTC	CASSGACDKNTQYF
many	TRBV6-1	TRBJ1-2	-	TGTGCCAGCAGTGAGAAGGGGTGGTATGGCTACACCTTC	CASSEKGWYGYTF
-	TRBV6-1	TRBJ2-4	-	TGTGCCAGCGGGGGGTTCGGGGGGCGTGACCAAGACACTCAGTACTTC	CASGGFGGRDQDTQYF
medium-sized	TRBV6-5	TRBJ2-1	-	TGTGCCAGCAGTTCCCCCGGGACCAAGCAGTTCTTC	CASSSPGTKQFF
many	TRBV4-1	TRBJ2-5	-	TGCGCCAGCAGCCGCCTGTTGCAAGAGACCCAGTACTTC	CASSRLLQETQYF
-	TRBV27	TRBJ1-1	-	TGTGCCAGCAGAGACAGGCCCCCAACGGGGACTGAAGCTTTCTTT	CASRDRPPTGTEAFF
-	TRBV6-5	TRBJ1-4	TRBD1	TGTGCCAGCAGTTACTCTGACAGGGGCGGAAAACTGTTTTTT	CASSYSDRGGKLFF
few	TRBV20-1	TRBJ2-4	TRBD2	TGCAGTGCTAGAGTCCAGGGCGGGGGAGCCAAAAACATTCAGTACTTC	CSARVQGGGAKNIQYF
-	TRBV10-1	TRBJ1-1	-	TGCGCCAGCAGTGTGCGGCTGAACACTGAAGCTTTCTTT	CASSVRLNTEAFF
-	TRBV10-2	TRBJ2-5	TRBD1	TGCGCCGGGGGTCAAGGGGGCCGCGAGCAAGAGACGCAGTACTTC	CAGGQGGREQETQYF
-	TRBV6-2/TRBV6-3	TRBJ2-7	TRBD1	TGTGCCAGCAGTTACACTACACCCGGGACAGGTCCCAGCTTAGGTACCTACGAGCAGTACTTC	CASSYTTPGTGPSLGTYEQYF
few	TRBV23-1	TRBJ2-7	TRBD1	TGCGCCAGCAGTCAATCCGTAAGGGACAGAACCCACGAGCAGTACTTC	CASSQSVRDRTHEQYF
-	TRBV6-5	TRBJ2-4	TRBD2	TGTGCCAGCAGTTTCACGGGACTAGCGCGTTCAAAAAACATTCAGTACTTC	CASSFTGLARSKNIQYF
-	TRBV7-2	TRBJ1-5	TRBD1	TGTGCCAGCAGCTCACCGGACAGGGGCGGCCATCAGCCCCAGCATTTT	CASSSPDRGGHQPQHF
-	TRBV6-1	TRBJ1-3	TRBD1	TGTGCCAGCAGCAGGACAGGTCTTGGAAACACCATATATTTT	CASSRTGLGNTIYF
-	TRBV3-1	TRBJ2-5	-	TGTGCCAGCAGCCAAGGGTATGGCGGCACAAGAGCAGGGACCCAGTACTTC	CASSQGYGGTRAGTQYF